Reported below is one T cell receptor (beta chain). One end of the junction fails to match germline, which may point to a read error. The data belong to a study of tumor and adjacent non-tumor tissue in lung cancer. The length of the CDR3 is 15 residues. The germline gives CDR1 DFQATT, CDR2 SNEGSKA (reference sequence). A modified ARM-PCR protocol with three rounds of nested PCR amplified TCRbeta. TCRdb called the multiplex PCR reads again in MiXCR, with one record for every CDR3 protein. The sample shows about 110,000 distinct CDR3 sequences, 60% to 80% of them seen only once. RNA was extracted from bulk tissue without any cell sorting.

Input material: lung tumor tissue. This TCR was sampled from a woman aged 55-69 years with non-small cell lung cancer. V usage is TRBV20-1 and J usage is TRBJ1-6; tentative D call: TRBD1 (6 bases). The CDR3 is CSARSGDIENSPLHF. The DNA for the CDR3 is TGCAGTGCTCGGTCAGGGGACATAGAAAATTCACCTCTCCACTTT.